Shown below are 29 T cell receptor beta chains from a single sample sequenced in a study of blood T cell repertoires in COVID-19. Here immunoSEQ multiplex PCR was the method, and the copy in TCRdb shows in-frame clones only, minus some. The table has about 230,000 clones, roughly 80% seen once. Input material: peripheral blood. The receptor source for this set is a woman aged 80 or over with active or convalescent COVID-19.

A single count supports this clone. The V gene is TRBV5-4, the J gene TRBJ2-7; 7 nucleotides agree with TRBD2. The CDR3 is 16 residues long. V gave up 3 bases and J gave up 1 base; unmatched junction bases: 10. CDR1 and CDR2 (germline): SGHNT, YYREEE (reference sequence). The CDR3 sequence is CASSYGGFKDSYEQYF. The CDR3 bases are TGTGCCAGCAGCTACGGGGGGTTCAAGGATTCCTACGAGCAGTACTTC. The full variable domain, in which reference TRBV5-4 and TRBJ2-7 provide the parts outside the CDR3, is ETGVTQSPTHLIKTRGQQVTLRCSSQSGHNTVSWYQQALGQGPQFIFQYYREEENGRGNFPPRFSGLQFPNYSSELNVNALELDDSALYLCASSYGGFKDSYEQYFGPGTRLTVT.

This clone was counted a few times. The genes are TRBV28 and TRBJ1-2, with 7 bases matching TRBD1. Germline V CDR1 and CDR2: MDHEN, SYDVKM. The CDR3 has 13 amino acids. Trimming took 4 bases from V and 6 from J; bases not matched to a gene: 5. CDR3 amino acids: CASSSPRGNGYTF. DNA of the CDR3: TGTGCCAGCAGTTCACCCAGGGGGAATGGCTACACCTTC.

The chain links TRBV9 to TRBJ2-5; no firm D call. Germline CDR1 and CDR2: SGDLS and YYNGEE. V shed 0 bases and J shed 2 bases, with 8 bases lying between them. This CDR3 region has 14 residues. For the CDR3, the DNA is TGTGCCAGCAGCGTAGACGGGTTACAAGAGACCCAGTACTTC. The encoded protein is CASSVDGLQETQYF. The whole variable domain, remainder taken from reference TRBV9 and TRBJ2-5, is DSGVTQTPKHLITATGQRVTLRCSPRSGDLSVYWYQQSLDQGLQFLIQYYNGEERAKGNILERFSAQQFPDLHSELNLSSLELGDSALYFCASSVDGLQETQYFGPGTRLLVL.

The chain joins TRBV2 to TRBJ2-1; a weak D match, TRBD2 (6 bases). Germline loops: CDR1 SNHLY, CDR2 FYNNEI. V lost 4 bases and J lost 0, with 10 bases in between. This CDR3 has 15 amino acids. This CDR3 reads CASSVASVSYNEQFF. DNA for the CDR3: TGTGCCAGCAGTGTTGCTAGCGTCTCCTACAATGAGCAGTTCTTC.

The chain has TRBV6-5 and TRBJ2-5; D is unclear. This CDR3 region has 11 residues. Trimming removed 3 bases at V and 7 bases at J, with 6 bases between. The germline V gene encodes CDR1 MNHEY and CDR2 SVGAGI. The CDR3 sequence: CASSYCLTQYF. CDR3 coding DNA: TGTGCCAGCAGTTATTGTCTGACCCAGTACTTC.

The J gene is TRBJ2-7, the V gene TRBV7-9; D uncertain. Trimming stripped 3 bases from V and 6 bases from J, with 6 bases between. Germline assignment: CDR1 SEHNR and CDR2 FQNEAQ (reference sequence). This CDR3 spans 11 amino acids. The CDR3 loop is CASSFHGEQYF. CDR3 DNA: TGTGCCAGCAGCTTCCACGGCGAGCAGTACTTC.

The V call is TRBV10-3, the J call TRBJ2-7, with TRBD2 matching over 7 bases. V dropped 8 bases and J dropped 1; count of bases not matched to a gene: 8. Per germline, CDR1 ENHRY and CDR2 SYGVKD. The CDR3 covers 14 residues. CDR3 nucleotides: TGTGCCATCTCTGCCGGCGGGGGTTCCTACGAGCAGTACTTC. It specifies CAISAGGGSYEQYF.

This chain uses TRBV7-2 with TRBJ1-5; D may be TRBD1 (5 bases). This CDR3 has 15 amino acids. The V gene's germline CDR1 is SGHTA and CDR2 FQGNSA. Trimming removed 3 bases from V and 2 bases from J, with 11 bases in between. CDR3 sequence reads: CASSFSIGGNQPQHF. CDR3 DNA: TGTGCCAGCAGCTTTTCGATAGGGGGCAATCAGCCCCAGCATTTT.

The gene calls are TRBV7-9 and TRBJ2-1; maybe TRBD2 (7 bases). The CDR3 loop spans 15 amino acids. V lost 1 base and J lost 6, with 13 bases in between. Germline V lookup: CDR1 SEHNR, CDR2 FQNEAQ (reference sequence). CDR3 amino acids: CASSLDAGEGNEQFF. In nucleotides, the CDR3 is TGTGCCAGCAGCTTAGATGCAGGGGAGGGCAATGAGCAGTTCTTC.

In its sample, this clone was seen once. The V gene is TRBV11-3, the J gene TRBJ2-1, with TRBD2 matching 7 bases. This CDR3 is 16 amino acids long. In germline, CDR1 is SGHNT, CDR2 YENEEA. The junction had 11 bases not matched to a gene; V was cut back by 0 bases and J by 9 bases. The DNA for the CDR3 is TGTGCCAGCAGCTTAGACCATGGGCGGGAGCACGTTGAGCAGTTCTTC. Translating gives CASSLDHGREHVEQFF.

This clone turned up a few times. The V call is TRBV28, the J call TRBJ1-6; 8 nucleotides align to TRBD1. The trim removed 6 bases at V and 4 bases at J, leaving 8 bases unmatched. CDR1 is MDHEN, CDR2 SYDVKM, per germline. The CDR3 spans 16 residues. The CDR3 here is CASRTRRQGYNSPLHF. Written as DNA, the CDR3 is TGTGCCAGCAGAACCCGACGACAGGGGTATAATTCACCCCTCCACTTT.

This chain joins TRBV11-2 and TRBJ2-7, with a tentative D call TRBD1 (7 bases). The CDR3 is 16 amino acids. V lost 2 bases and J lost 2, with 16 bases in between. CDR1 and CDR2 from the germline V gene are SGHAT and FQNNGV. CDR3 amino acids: CASSLTAGTGAYEQYF. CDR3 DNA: TGTGCCAGCAGCTTAACGGCGGGAACAGGGGCCTACGAGCAGTACTTC.

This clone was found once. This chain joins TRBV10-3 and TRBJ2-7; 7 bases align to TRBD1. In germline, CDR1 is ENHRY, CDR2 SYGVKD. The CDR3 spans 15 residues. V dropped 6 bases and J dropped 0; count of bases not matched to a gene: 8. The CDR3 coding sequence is TGTGCCATCAGGAAACAACAGGGGTTCTCCTACGAGCAGTACTTC. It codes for CAIRKQQGFSYEQYF.

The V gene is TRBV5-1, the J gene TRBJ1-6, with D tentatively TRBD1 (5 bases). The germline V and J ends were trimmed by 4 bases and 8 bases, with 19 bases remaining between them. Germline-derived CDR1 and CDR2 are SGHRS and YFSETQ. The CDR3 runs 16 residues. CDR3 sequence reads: CASSQIPGGEYSPLHF. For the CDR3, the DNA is TGCGCCAGCAGCCAAATACCCGGGGGAGAATATTCACCCCTCCACTTT.

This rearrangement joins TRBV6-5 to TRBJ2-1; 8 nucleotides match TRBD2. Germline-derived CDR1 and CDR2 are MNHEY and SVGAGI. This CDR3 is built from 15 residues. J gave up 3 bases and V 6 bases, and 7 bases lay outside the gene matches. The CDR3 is CASSQRAGVYNEQFF. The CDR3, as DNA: TGTGCCAGCAGCCAGAGAGCGGGGGTCTACAATGAGCAGTTCTTC.

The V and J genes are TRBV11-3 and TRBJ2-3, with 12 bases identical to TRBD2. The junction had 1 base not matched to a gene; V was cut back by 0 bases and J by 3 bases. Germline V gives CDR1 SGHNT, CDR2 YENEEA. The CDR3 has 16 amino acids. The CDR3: CASSLDTSGGTDTQYF. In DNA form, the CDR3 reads TGTGCCAGCAGCTTAGACACTAGCGGGGGGACAGATACGCAGTATTTT.

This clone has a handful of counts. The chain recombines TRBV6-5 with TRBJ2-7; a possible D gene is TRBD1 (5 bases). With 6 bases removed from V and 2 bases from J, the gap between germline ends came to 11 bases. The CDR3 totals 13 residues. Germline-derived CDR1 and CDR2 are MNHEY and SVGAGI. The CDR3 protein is CASRRTKAYEQYF. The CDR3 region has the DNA TGTGCCAGCAGAAGGACAAAAGCCTACGAGCAGTACTTC.

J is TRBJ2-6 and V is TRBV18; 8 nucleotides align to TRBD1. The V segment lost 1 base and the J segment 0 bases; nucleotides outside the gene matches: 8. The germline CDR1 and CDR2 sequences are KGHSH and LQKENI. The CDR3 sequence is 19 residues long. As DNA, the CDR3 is TGTGCCAGCTCACCACGCTTGGCAGGGGGCGTCTCTGGGGCCAACGTCCTGACTTTC. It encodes CASSPRLAGGVSGANVLTF.

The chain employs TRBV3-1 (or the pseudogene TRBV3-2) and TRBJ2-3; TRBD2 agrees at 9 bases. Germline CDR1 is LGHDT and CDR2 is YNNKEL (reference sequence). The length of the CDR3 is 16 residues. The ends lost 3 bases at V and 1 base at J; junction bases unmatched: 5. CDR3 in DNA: TGTGCCAGCAGCCAGTTAGCGGGAGCGGGCACAGATACGCAGTATTTT. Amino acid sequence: CASSQLAGAGTDTQYF.

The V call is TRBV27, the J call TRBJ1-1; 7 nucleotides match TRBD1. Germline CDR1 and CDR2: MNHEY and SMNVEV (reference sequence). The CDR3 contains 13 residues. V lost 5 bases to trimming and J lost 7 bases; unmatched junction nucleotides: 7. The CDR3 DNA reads TGTGCCAGCAGTCCCCGACAGGGAAATGAAGCTTTCTTT. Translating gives CASSPRQGNEAFF.

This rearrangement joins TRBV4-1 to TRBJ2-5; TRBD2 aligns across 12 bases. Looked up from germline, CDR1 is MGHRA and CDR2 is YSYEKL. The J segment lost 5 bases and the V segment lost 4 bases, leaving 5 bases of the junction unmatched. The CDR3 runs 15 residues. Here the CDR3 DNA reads TGCGCCAGCAGCCCTCTAGCGGGGGGGGAGGAGACCCAGTACTTC. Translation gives CASSPLAGGEETQYF.

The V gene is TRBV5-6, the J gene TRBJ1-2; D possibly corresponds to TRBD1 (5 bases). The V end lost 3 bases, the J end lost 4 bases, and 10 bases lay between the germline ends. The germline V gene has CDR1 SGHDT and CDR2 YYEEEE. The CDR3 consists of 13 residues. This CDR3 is CASSSDTGYGYTF. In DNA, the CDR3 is TGTGCCAGCAGCTCGGACACAGGCTATGGCTACACCTTC.

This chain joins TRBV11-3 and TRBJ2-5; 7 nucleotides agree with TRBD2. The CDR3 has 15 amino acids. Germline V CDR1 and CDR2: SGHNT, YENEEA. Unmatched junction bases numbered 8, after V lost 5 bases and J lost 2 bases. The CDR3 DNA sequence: TGTGCCAGCAGCCTCACCGGGACTAAGCAAGAGACCCAGTACTTC. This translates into CASSLTGTKQETQYF.

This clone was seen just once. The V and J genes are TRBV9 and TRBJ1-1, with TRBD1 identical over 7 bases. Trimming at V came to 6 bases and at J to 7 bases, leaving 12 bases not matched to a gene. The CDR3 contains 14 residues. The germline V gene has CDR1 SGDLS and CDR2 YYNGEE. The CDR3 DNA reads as TGTGCCAGCAACTTGAGAGGGGGCGCGAATGAAGCTTTCTTT. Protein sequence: CASNLRGGANEAFF.

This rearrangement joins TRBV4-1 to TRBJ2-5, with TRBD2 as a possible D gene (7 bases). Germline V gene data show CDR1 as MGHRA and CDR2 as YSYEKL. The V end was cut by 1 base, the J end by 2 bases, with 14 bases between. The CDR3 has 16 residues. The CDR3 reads CASSQGLGGAQETQYF. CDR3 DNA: TGCGCCAGCAGCCAAGGTCTGGGGGGGGCTCAAGAGACCCAGTACTTC.

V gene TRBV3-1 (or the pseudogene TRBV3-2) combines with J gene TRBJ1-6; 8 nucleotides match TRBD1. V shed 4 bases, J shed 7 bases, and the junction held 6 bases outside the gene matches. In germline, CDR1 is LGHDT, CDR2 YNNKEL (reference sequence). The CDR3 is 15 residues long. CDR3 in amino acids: CASSPGQGGNSPLHF. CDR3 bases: TGTGCCAGCAGCCCAGGACAGGGAGGAAATTCACCCCTCCACTTT.

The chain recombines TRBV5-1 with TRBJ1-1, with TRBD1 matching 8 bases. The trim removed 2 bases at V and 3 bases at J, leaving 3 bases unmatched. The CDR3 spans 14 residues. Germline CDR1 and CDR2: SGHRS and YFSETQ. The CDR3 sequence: CASSLNRGDTEAFF. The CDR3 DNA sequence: TGCGCCAGCAGCTTAAACAGGGGGGACACTGAAGCTTTCTTT.

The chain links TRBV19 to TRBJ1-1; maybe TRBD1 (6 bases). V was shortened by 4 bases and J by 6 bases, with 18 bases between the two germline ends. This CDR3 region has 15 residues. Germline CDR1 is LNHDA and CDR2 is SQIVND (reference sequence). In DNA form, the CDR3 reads TGTGCCAGTAGTAGAGAGGGGGGGTTATCGTCTGAAGCTTTCTTT. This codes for CASSREGGLSSEAFF.

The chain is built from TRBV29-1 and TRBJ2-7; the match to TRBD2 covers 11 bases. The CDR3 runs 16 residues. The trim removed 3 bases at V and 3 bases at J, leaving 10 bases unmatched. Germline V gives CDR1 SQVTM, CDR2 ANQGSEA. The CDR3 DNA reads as TGCAGCGTTGAGTTTCTAGCGGGAGGTAACGACTACGAGCAGTACTTC. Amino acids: CSVEFLAGGNDYEQYF.